This TCR beta chain is drawn from a study of B cell selection in AIRE deficiency. With regard to this clone: The antigen is undetermined.

V lost 6 bases and J lost 5; bases outside the gene matches: 12. Per germline, CDR1 SGDLS and CDR2 YYNGEE. The CDR3 runs 15 residues. General observations from the study: CDR3s were shorter in shared Treg sequences, reflecting few non-templated nucleotide insertions. In TCRBV usage, CDR3 length and diversity, patient Tconv and Treg cells matched healthy donors. Only TCRbeta was sequenced; about 35% of shared healthy Treg sequences appeared in Tconv.

In the authors' workflow: Treg pools: about 5.65x10^4 distinct patient, 92,000 or so donor TCRbeta sequences. Using immunoSEQ multiplex PCR, the repertoire was profiled, and TCRdb retains in-frame clones only, with some absent. V, J and clone size are taken as reported in that table, and D and trimming were inferred from the DNA itself. This repertoire shows 23,000 or so clones, 80% to 95% found once; its top ten account for roughly 1.4%. Regulatory T cells were sorted as CD4+CD25hiCD127low/negative. The sequenced sample was CD4+CD25+ Tregs sorted from PBMCs. This TCR derives from a human donor in good health. The chain couples TRBV9 to TRBJ2-3; TRBD2 matches at 7 bases. The CDR3 spells CASTLRDYVGDTQYF. CDR3 DNA sequence: TGTGCCAGCACCCTCCGGGACTACGTCGGAGATACGCAGTATTTT.